This TCR beta chain was captured in a study of patients and donors after allogeneic stem cell transplantation. MiXCR was run by TCRdb on the RT-PCR reads, yielding one entry per CDR3 protein. This sample carries 900,000 to 1,000,000 distinct CDR3 sequences, under 20% of them seen once, and the ten largest clones take 6%. Sequenced input: blood, either unsorted or a sorted T cell fraction (not recorded which). The sequence was obtained from a human donor who was either an allogeneic HSCT recipient or a stem cell or donor lymphocyte infusion donor (not recorded which). It is not recorded whose cells these are; they may come from a transplant donor.

The CDR3 coding sequence is TGTGCCAGCAGTGATTTGGTGCTAGCGGGGGACTACAATGAGCAGTTCTTC. It specifies CASSDLVLAGDYNEQFF. This sequence joins TRBV2 and TRBJ2-1; 10 nucleotides align to TRBD2. The ends lost 3 bases at V and 3 bases at J; junction bases unmatched: 8. This CDR3 has 17 residues. Germline V gene lookup returns CDR1 SNHLY and CDR2 FYNNEI.